The next 32 T cell receptor beta chains were all read from a single sample in a study of shared clonotypes between healthy human individuals. The data were produced by immunoSEQ multiplex PCR, yet TCRdb's version contains in-frame clones alone and is incomplete. The sample shows about 2,100,000 clones, about 93% of them seen only once. The naive CD8 population came from CD45RO-negative cells selected for CCR7, without terminally differentiated effector memory CD45RA+ cells. Sequencing was performed on naive CD8+ T cells from PBMCs. These receptors were taken from a man aged 18 to 29 in good health. Some clones in this sample may be carry-over from other donors' samples.

This sequence joins TRBV9 and TRBJ2-7; 7 bases align to TRBD1. The CDR3 runs 14 residues. The V gene end was trimmed by 4 bases and the J gene end by 3 bases; junction bases not matched to a gene: 7. Germline values: CDR1 SGDLS, CDR2 YYNGEE. CDR3 sequence: CASSPGQLRYEQYF. CDR3 DNA sequence: TGTGCCAGCAGCCCGGGACAGCTACGCTACGAGCAGTACTTC.

In regard to this clone: Other nucleotide sequences in the sample specify the same CDR3. The chain has TRBV2 and TRBJ1-5; a possible D gene is TRBD1 (5 bases). In germline, CDR1 is SNHLY, CDR2 FYNNEI. The CDR3 contains 14 residues. The V end was cut by 1 base, the J end by 6 bases, with 10 bases between. The CDR3 loop is CASSEGRGAQPQHF. The DNA for the CDR3 is TGTGCCAGCAGTGAAGGGAGAGGGGCTCAGCCCCAGCATTTT. The full variable domain, its missing parts supplied by reference TRBV2 and TRBJ1-5, is EPEVTQTPSHQVTQMGQEVILRCVPISNHLYFYWYRQILGQKVEFLVSFYNNEISEKSEIFDDQFSVERPDGSNFTLKIRSTKLEDSAMYFCASSEGRGAQPQHFGDGTRLSIL.

Of note for this clone: Other nucleotide sequences in the sample specify the same CDR3. The rearrangement uses TRBV9 and TRBJ2-2; D not certain. From germline, CDR1 is SGDLS and CDR2 YYNGEE. This CDR3 has 14 amino acids. The germline V and J ends were trimmed by 2 bases and 6 bases, with 11 bases remaining between them. CDR3 nucleotide sequence: TGTGCCAGCAGCGTGGGTTTTGGTGCCGGGGAGCTGTTTTTT. Translated, it gives CASSVGFGAGELFF.

The chain employs TRBV28 and TRBJ2-2, with D unclear. Germline CDR1 reads MDHEN; CDR2 reads SYDVKM. The CDR3 loop spans 14 amino acids. With 4 bases removed from V and 7 bases from J, the gap between germline ends came to 13 bases. The CDR3 DNA follows: TGTGCCAGCAGTTCCAGGCATCGGCGCGGGGAGCTGTTTTTT. Translation: CASSSRHRRGELFF.

The J gene is TRBJ2-1, the V gene TRBV7-9; D may be TRBD1 (6 bases). The CDR3 runs to 18 residues. Looked up from germline, CDR1 is SEHNR and CDR2 is FQNEAQ (reference sequence). With 7 bases removed from V and 0 bases from J, the gap between germline ends came to 22 bases. Written as DNA, the CDR3 is TGTGCCAGCAAACGTTTGTGGACAGCTGAAAGCTCCTACAATGAGCAGTTCTTC. Translated: CASKRLWTAESSYNEQFF. The full variable domain, in which reference TRBV7-9 and TRBJ2-1 provide the parts outside the CDR3, is DTGVSQNPRHKITKRGQNVTFRCDPISEHNRLYWYRQTLGQGPEFLTYFQNEAQLEKSRLLSDRFSAERPKGSFSTLEIQRTEQGDSAMYLCASKRLWTAESSYNEQFFGPGTRLTVL.

The chain has TRBV10-3 and TRBJ1-2; maybe TRBD1 (5 bases). Germline V CDR1 and CDR2: ENHRY, SYGVKD. The length of the CDR3 is 16 residues. V lost 6 bases to trimming and J lost 4 bases, with 21 bases between them. The CDR3 DNA sequence: TGTGCCATCAGCCGAACGTCGGAGGCGGGGGGCTATGGCTACACCTTC. It translates to CAISRTSEAGGYGYTF.

The CDR3 DNA is TGTGCCAGCAGTGACCCCTATTCCGGGTACAATGAGCAGTTCTTC. It translates to CASSDPYSGYNEQFF. The chain recombines TRBV2 with TRBJ2-1; D is unclear. The germline V gene has CDR1 SNHLY and CDR2 FYNNEI. This CDR3 is 15 amino acids long. Trimming left V 3 bases short and J 4 bases short, with 13 bases between.

The chain recombines TRBV11-1 with TRBJ2-7, with D maybe TRBD2 (5 bases). Trimming left V 1 base short and J 3 bases short, with 16 bases between. The CDR3 extends over 16 amino acids. Germline V gives CDR1 SGHAT, CDR2 FQDESV (reference sequence). CDR3: CASSLDRTSGVYEQYF. The CDR3 DNA reads as TGTGCCAGCAGCTTAGATAGAACGTCCGGGGTCTACGAGCAGTACTTC.

This sequence joins TRBV7-9 and TRBJ2-1; perhaps TRBD1 as D (6 bases). The V and J ends lost 4 bases and 9 bases respectively, with 13 bases between them. Germline V gene sequence: CDR1 SEHNR, CDR2 FQNEAQ (reference sequence). The CDR3 is made up of 13 amino acids. CDR3 DNA sequence: TGTGCCAGCAGCTGGGGGCGAGTAATTGAGCAGTTCTTC. Translated, it gives CASSWGRVIEQFF.

The chain links TRBV19 to TRBJ2-7; D may be TRBD1 or TRBD2 (6 bases each). This CDR3 comprises 15 residues. The germline V gene has CDR1 LNHDA and CDR2 SQIVND (reference sequence). Between the trimmed V and J ends, which lost 5 bases and 3 bases, there was a span of 17 bases. For the CDR3, the DNA is TGTGCCAGTAGTGAGGGGGGTGCAGGGTTCTACGAGCAGTACTTC. It translates to CASSEGGAGFYEQYF.

The rearrangement joins TRBV7-9 to TRBJ2-2; D unresolved. From germline, CDR1 is SEHNR and CDR2 FQNEAQ (reference sequence). Trimming removed 0 bases from V and 2 bases from J, with 7 bases in between. The CDR3 has 15 amino acids. The CDR3 DNA follows: TGTGCCAGCAGCTTAGCCCGCAGTAACACCGGGGAGCTGTTTTTT. It codes for CASSLARSNTGELFF.

This clone came up once. CDR3 residues: CASSLEGTSFNEQFF. CDR3 nucleotides: TGCGCCAGCAGCTTGGAAGGGACTAGCTTTAATGAGCAGTTCTTC. The gene calls are TRBV5-1 and TRBJ2-1; 9 positions agree with TRBD2. CDR3 length equals 15 residues. With 0 bases clipped from V and 7 bases from J, the junction kept 5 bases outside the gene matches. Germline-derived CDR1 and CDR2 are SGHRS and YFSETQ.

The rearrangement joins TRBV5-1 to TRBJ1-1; 11 positions match TRBD1. This CDR3 comprises 17 residues. Germline CDR1 is SGHRS and CDR2 is YFSETQ. J gave up 5 bases and V 4 bases, and 13 bases lay outside the gene matches. Here the CDR3 reads CASSPAPGQGGRTEAFF. The CDR3 DNA sequence: TGCGCCAGCAGCCCTGCGCCGGGACAGGGGGGTAGGACTGAAGCTTTCTTT.

The J gene is TRBJ2-7, the V gene TRBV25-1; D unclear. The CDR3 has 14 amino acids. Germline V gives CDR1 MGHDK, CDR2 SYGVNS. Trimming took off 4 bases at V and 3 bases at J, with 13 bases between the two ends. CDR3 DNA: TGTGCCAGCAGTGGGAAACGGGCACTCTACGAGCAGTACTTC. It codes for CASSGKRALYEQYF.

The CDR3 nucleotides read TGTGCCAGCAGCGTAAGCGGGAGGGCCTGGGATGAGCAGTTCTTC. Its translation: CASSVSGRAWDEQFF. The rearrangement joins TRBV9 to TRBJ2-1, with 10 bases identical to TRBD2. Per germline, CDR1 SGDLS and CDR2 YYNGEE. CDR3 length: 15 residues. V shed 1 base, J shed 8 bases, and the junction held 6 bases outside the gene matches.

The genes are TRBV30 and TRBJ2-2; TRBD2 might be the D (6 bases). This CDR3 is 12 amino acids long. V was cut by 5 bases and J by 7 bases, with 11 bases left in between. CDR1 and CDR2 (germline): GTSNPN, SVGIG (reference sequence). For the CDR3, the DNA is TGTGCCTGGGCACTAGCAGGCGGGGAGCTGTTTTTT. It codes for CAWALAGGELFF.

This chain links TRBV7-6 with TRBJ2-2; D ambiguous. Germline V CDR1 and CDR2: SGHVS, FNYEAQ. The CDR3 runs 14 residues. V was trimmed by 4 bases and J by 1 base, leaving 7 bases between them. The CDR3 DNA reads TGTGCCAGCAGCTCACGGGTGAACACCGGGGAGCTGTTTTTT. Its protein product is CASSSRVNTGELFF.

The chain carries TRBV28 and TRBJ1-5; possible D gene TRBD1, 5 bases. Germline CDR1 and CDR2: MDHEN and SYDVKM. Trimming cost V 5 bases and J 5 bases, with 13 bases left between them. The CDR3 extends over 14 amino acids. In DNA form, the CDR3 reads TGTGCCAGCAGTATTTTCAGGGAGGATCAGCCCCAGCATTTT. It translates to CASSIFREDQPQHF.

V and J are TRBV4-1 and TRBJ1-2; D uncertain. Germline V gives CDR1 MGHRA, CDR2 YSYEKL. The CDR3 loop spans 15 amino acids. V was trimmed by 0 bases and J by 8 bases, leaving 16 bases between them. CDR3 nucleotides: TGCGCCAGCAGCCAAGAAGCGGGAATAAGGTGGGGCTACACCTTC. Residues: CASSQEAGIRWGYTF.

V usage is TRBV2 and J usage is TRBJ2-7; tentative D call: TRBD1 (6 bases). The ends were cut back, 6 bases at V and 0 bases at J, with 15 bases in the middle. This CDR3 has 15 amino acids. Germline lookup yields CDR1 SNHLY and CDR2 FYNNEI. The CDR3 region is CASSPGQQSSYEQYF. The DNA of the CDR3 is TGTGCCAGCAGCCCAGGACAGCAGAGCTCCTACGAGCAGTACTTC.

About this clone: A junction boundary mismatches the germline segment, possibly from a read error. CDR3 in amino acids: CSASSVPNF. The CDR3 region has the DNA TGCAGTGCTTCGAGTGTGCCCAATTTT. The rearrangement joins TRBV20-1 to TRBJ2-3, with no clear D. CDR3 size: 9 residues. Germline-derived CDR1 and CDR2 are DFQATT and SNEGSKA (reference sequence).

The V and J genes are TRBV4-3 and TRBJ1-1; D gene uncertain. CDR3 length: 14 residues. CDR1 and CDR2 from the germline V gene are LGHNA and YSLEER. Trimming took off 1 base at V and 7 bases at J, with 13 bases between the two ends. CDR3 in amino acids: CASSQVSAFGEAFF. The CDR3 nucleotides read TGCGCCAGCAGCCAAGTGTCAGCCTTTGGTGAAGCTTTCTTT.

This chain joins TRBV9 and TRBJ2-2; 7 bases line up with TRBD1. The CDR3 is 15 residues long. CDR1 is SGDLS and CDR2 is YYNGEE in the germline V gene. With 3 bases clipped from V and 6 bases from J, the junction kept 8 bases outside the gene matches. CDR3 in DNA: TGTGCCAGCAGCGCCTTTAGAACAGGGGCCGGGGAGCTGTTTTTT. Translation: CASSAFRTGAGELFF.

V is TRBV2 and J is TRBJ2-5, with 9 nucleotides matching TRBD1. This CDR3 region has 15 residues. Per the germline V gene, CDR1 is SNHLY and CDR2 is FYNNEI. Unmatched junction bases numbered 6, after V lost 2 bases and J lost 5 bases. The CDR3 loop reads CASSEWGQGFETQYF. DNA for the CDR3: TGTGCCAGCAGTGAATGGGGACAGGGATTTGAGACCCAGTACTTC. The variable domain in full, completed from reference TRBV2 and TRBJ2-5, reads EPEVTQTPSHQVTQMGQEVILRCVPISNHLYFYWYRQILGQKVEFLVSFYNNEISEKSEIFDDQFSVERPDGSNFTLKIRSTKLEDSAMYFCASSEWGQGFETQYFGPGTRLLVL.

The chain uses TRBV29-1 and TRBJ2-1, with D perhaps matching TRBD1 (6 bases). The CDR3 covers 14 residues. V lost 4 bases and J 0 bases, leaving 10 bases between the germline ends. Per germline, CDR1 SQVTM and CDR2 ANQGSEA. The CDR3: CSVGTDSSYNEQFF. The CDR3 nucleotides read TGCAGCGTTGGGACGGACAGCTCCTACAATGAGCAGTTCTTC.

V gene TRBV11-2 combines with J gene TRBJ2-7; D gene uncertain. V was pared by 1 base and J by 4 bases, with 11 bases between. CDR3 length: 14 amino acids. Per germline, CDR1 SGHAT and CDR2 FQNNGV. The CDR3, as DNA: TGTGCCAGCAGCTTAGTGCCCCCACCTTACGAGCAGTACTTC. The encoded protein is CASSLVPPPYEQYF. The variable domain in full, completed from reference TRBV11-2 and TRBJ2-7, reads EAGVAQSPRYKIIEKRQSVAFWCNPISGHATLYWYQQILGQGPKLLIQFQNNGVVDDSQLPKDRFSAERLKGVDSTLKIQPAKLEDSAVYLCASSLVPPPYEQYFGPGTRLTVT.

V is TRBV9 and J is TRBJ2-7, with 9 bases lining up with TRBD2. The junction had 3 bases not matched to a gene; V was cut back by 0 bases and J by 2 bases. The CDR3 loop spans 15 amino acids. CDR1 is SGDLS and CDR2 is YYNGEE in the germline V gene. The CDR3 spells CASSVGSGRTYEQYF. The DNA of the CDR3 is TGTGCCAGCAGCGTAGGAAGCGGGAGGACCTACGAGCAGTACTTC.

The genes are TRBV29-1 and TRBJ1-1; D call uncertain. Looked up from germline, CDR1 is SQVTM and CDR2 is ANQGSEA. This CDR3 has 12 amino acids. V was trimmed by 0 bases and J by 7 bases, leaving 9 bases between them. This CDR3 is CSVEDPGGEAFF. The CDR3 DNA sequence: TGCAGCGTTGAAGATCCGGGAGGTGAAGCTTTCTTT.

J is TRBJ2-7 and V is TRBV2; the match to TRBD2 covers 8 bases. The length of the CDR3 is 14 residues. Trimming cost V 8 bases and J 1 base; bases outside gene matches: 7. Germline V gives CDR1 SNHLY, CDR2 FYNNEI. DNA of the CDR3: TGTGCCAGCCCAGCGGGAGATGGGTCCTACGAGCAGTACTTC. Its translation: CASPAGDGSYEQYF.

The genes are TRBV21-1 and TRBJ2-5; the table's TRBD1 call for D was not verified on the DNA. TRBV21-1 is designated a pseudogene. CDR3 length: 14 amino acids. The CDR3 DNA follows: TGTGCCAGCAGCGAAGGGACAGGGGGTGAGACCCAGTACTTC. It codes for CASSEGTGGETQYF.

The chain couples TRBV19 to TRBJ2-1; perhaps TRBD1 as D (6 bases). This CDR3 region has 15 residues. Germline assignment: CDR1 LNHDA and CDR2 SQIVND (reference sequence). V lost 5 bases, J lost 8 bases, and 19 bases lay in between. The CDR3 here is CASSAHREIRYEQFF. The CDR3 DNA reads as TGTGCCAGTAGTGCCCACAGGGAAATTAGATATGAGCAGTTCTTC.

Note on this clone: The same CDR3 can be traced to other DNA sequences in this sample. The chain combines TRBV11-3 with TRBJ2-1, with 7 bases aligning to TRBD2. V dropped 4 bases and J dropped 0; count of bases not matched to a gene: 3. The V gene's germline CDR1 is SGHNT and CDR2 YENEEA. The CDR3 spans 15 residues. CDR3 residues: CASSSSGSSYNEQFF. CDR3 in DNA: TGTGCCAGCAGCTCTAGCGGCAGCTCCTACAATGAGCAGTTCTTC.